This T cell receptor beta chain was profiled in a study of cytomegalovirus exposure and HLA in healthy donors. Whole-study results and caveats: Under in vitro conditions, three CMV-associated chains were confirmed as specific for CMV antigens. The investigators catalogued 180 or so TCR beta chains as cytomegalovirus-associated. Highest at DRB1 and lowest at HLA-C, TCR association rates differed among HLA loci in a later analysis. Being productive about 90% or about 30% of the time was typical of most TCR beta V segments in an earlier analysis.

V shed 4 bases and J shed 4 bases, with 5 bases lying between them. The CDR3 covers 11 residues. Per germline, CDR1 LNHDA and CDR2 SQIVND (reference sequence). Primers: 60 Vbeta forward and 13 Jbeta reverse. Profiled with immunoSEQ multiplex PCR; TCRdb holds only in-frame clones, not every one. The repertoire has tens of thousands of clones, 65% to 80% of them found once; the top ten carry nearly 3%. A word on this clone: Its antigen is undetermined.

This chain uses TRBV19 with TRBJ2-7, with D unclear. The sequence was collected from a woman between 25 and 40 years old in good health and CMV-seronegative. The sequencing sample was made of PBMCs. CDR3 coding DNA: TGTGCCAGTAGTACAGGTTACGAGCAGTACTTC. This gives the protein CASSTGYEQYF.